These T cell receptor beta chains were read from a single sample in a study of T cell responses to AZD1222 COVID-19 vaccine. The repertoire was sequenced with immunoSEQ multiplex PCR; TCRdb's copy has only in-frame clones and lacks some. The sample has approximately 70,000 clones, over 70% seen once. This specimen consisted of peripheral blood, obtained 28 days after the second AZD1222 dose. These receptors all stem from an adult who received the AZD1222 COVID-19 vaccine. CDR3s leave out the opening cysteine and the closing phenylalanine or tryptophan. A D gene is named only where the DNA matches it firmly.

D	V	length	J	CDR3
NA	TRBV29-1	8	TRBJ1-1	SVESGLAF
TRBD1	TRBV25-1	13	TRBJ1-2	ASSDQGQGADGYT
TRBD1	TRBV20-1	13	TRBJ1-5	SASPRGLSNQPQH
TRBD1	TRBV4-1	16	TRBJ1-1	ASSQAVPGQIMNTEAF
NA	TRBV7-9	14	TRBJ2-1	ASSLQTLNSYNEQF
TRBD1	TRBV6-1	16	TRBJ1-2	ASSEVSSWDRVDDGYT
NA	TRBV7-9	12	TRBJ1-6	ASSFRDPNSPLH
NA	TRBV27	10	TRBJ2-7	ASTDLLGEQY
TRBD1	TRBV7-9	19	TRBJ1-4	ASSTQQIQDREFRVYQKLF
NA	TRBV19	13	TRBJ2-4	ASKADAPSKNIQY
TRBD1	TRBV5-1	13	TRBJ2-5	ASSVGQGTQETQY
TRBD1	TRBV11-2	11	TRBJ2-5	ASSPGQVETQY
NA	TRBV12-3/TRBV12-4	10	TRBJ1-1	ASSSGSTEAF